This T cell receptor (beta chain) was profiled in a study of T and B cells in COVID-19 patients. Study-level background: Of approximately 21 active-infection patients, more than 9 were critically ill with mechanical ventilation or extracorporeal membrane oxygenation.

Multiplex PCR with BIOMED2 TRB-A/B primer pools amplified TRB rearrangements. Each CDR3 protein gets one entry after TCRdb re-called the multiplex PCR reads with MiXCR. The sample has several thousand distinct CDR3 sequences, around 26% seen once; the top ten hold approximately 12%. The length of the CDR3 is 13 residues. Trimming removed 5 bases from V and 1 base from J, with 6 bases in between. Study-wide findings and caveats: Patients with COVID-19 reportedly showed strongly skewed T cell receptor beta variable and joining gene usage. Few blood samples existed from mildly ill patients during symptoms or early in severe cases.

This clonotype was detected only a few times. The antigen remains undetermined. From blood, about 220-500 ng of genomic DNA served as TRB template. Specimen: blood. This TCR derives from a human donor with active COVID-19. The chain recombines TRBV12-3 or TRBV12-4 with TRBJ1-5; D is ambiguous. CDR3 bases: TGTGCCAGCAGTGTAACGAGCAATCAGCCCCAGCATTTT. It yields the protein CASSVTSNQPQHF.